This TCR beta chain is from a study of blood T cell repertoires in COVID-19. The CDR3 extends over 14 amino acids. The V and J ends lost 4 bases and 5 bases, in that order; junction bases with no gene match: 3. CDR1 is SGHRS, CDR2 YFSETQ, per germline. Sequenced by immunoSEQ multiplex PCR; TCRdb stores in-frame clones only, minus some. The repertoire holds 60,000 to 70,000 clones, with around 86% as singletons. This chain connects TRBV5-1 to TRBJ1-5, with 10 bases matching TRBD1. Sequencing was carried out using peripheral blood. The clonotype originates from a man aged 35 to 55 with COVID-19, enrolled during active disease. CDR3 residues: CASSRGTGDQPQHF. The CDR3 nucleotides read TGCGCCAGCAGCCGAGGGACAGGGGATCAGCCCCAGCATTTT.